The entry that follows covers one T cell receptor beta chain sequence. Its antigen remains unknown. Findings and caveats of the study: The TCR gene usage of tumor memory CD4+ T cells clustered together with blood and lymph node memory CD4+ cells and with lymph node naive CD4+ cells.

Cells sorted as Tregs were CD4+, CD25+ and CD127-/low. Trimming took 1 base from V and 5 from J, leaving 15 bases between them. This CDR3 contains 16 residues. The germline V gene has CDR1 SGHAT and CDR2 FQNNGV. MiXCR, run by TCRdb on the 5' RACE reads, gives a single entry per CDR3 protein. The table lists about 32,000 distinct CDR3 sequences, 27% of them singletons. The receptor was derived from a female donor with breast cancer. Input material: tumor-infiltrating Tregs sorted from the breast tumor. This chain connects TRBV11-2 to TRBJ2-1; no definite D call. The CDR3 region has the DNA TGTGCCAGCAGCTTAGCCCTAAGGAAGGCCCACAATGAGCAGTTCTTC. Translation gives CASSLALRKAHNEQFF.